Included here is one T cell receptor beta chain sequence, with context. Its antigen is as yet unknown. Average purity of the negatively selected CD4+ T cells was less than 98%. Purity of the untouched CD4+ T cells was approximately 98%. V lost 2 bases and J lost 13, with 12 bases in between. From germline, CDR1 is MGHRA and CDR2 YSYEKL. The CDR3 extends over 12 amino acids. This entry is derived from a study of T cell repertoires and HLA-DP antigens. Whole-study context: In vitro CD4+ alloreactivity was against HeLa-presented HLA-DP. Study results and limitations: Antigen presentation used HeLa cells, with total CD4+ cells responding.

Libraries were prepared by immunoSEQ multiplex PCR; TCRdb keeps only in-frame clonotypes and omits some of them. The profile covers around 100,000 clones, with 90% to 95% appearing a single time and about 0.27% taken by the ten largest. The gene calls are TRBV4-1 and TRBJ1-5, with D maybe TRBD1 (6 bases). The receptor comes from a woman aged 18-30 years in good health and CMV-seronegative. The specimen was CD4+ T cells from PBMCs. This CDR3 is CASSQPAGQQHF. CDR3 in DNA: TGCGCCAGCAGCCAACCCGCCGGACAGCAGCATTTT.